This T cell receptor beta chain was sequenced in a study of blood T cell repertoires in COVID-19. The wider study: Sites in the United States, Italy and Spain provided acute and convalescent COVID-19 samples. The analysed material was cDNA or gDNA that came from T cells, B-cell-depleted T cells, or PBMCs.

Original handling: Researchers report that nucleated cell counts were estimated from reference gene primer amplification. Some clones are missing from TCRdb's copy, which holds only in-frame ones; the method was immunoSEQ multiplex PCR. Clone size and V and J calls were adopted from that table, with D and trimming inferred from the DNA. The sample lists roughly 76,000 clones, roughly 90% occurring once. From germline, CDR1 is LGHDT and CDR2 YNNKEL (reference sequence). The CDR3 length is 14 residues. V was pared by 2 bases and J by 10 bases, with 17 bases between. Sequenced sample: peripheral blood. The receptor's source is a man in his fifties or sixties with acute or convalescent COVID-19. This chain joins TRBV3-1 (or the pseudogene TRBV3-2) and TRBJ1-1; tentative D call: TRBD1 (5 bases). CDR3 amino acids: CASSQKGAGGGAFF. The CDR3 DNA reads TGTGCCAGCAGCCAAAAAGGGGCTGGGGGGGGAGCTTTCTTT.